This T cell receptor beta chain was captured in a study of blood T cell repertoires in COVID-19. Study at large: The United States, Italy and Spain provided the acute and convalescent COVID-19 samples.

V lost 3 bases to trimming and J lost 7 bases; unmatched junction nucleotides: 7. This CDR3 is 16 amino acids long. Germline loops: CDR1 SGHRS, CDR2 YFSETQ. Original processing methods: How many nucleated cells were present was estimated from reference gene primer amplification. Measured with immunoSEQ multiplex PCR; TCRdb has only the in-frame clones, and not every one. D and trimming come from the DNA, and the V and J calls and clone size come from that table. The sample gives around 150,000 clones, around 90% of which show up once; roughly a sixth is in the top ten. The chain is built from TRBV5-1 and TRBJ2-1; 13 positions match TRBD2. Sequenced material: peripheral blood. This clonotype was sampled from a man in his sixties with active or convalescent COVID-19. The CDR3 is CASSYWTSGSSNEQFF. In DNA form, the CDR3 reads TGCGCCAGCAGCTACTGGACTAGCGGGAGCTCTAATGAGCAGTTCTTC.